Included here is one TCR beta chain sequence, with context. This specimen belongs to a study of T cell responses to AZD1222 COVID-19 vaccine. Germline CDR1 reads SNHLY; CDR2 reads FYNNEI. This CDR3 has 13 amino acids. The V end was cut by 8 bases, the J end by 6 bases, with 14 bases between. Here immunoSEQ multiplex PCR was the method, and the copy in TCRdb shows in-frame clones only, minus some. The sample lists more than 95,000 clones, roughly nine tenths occurring once. The sequence derives from an adult in good health. The chain uses TRBV2 and TRBJ1-5; D not certain. The material sequenced was peripheral blood, taken on day 0 of AZD1222 vaccination. The CDR3 spells CASHREEAQPQHF. The CDR3 bases are TGTGCCAGCCACCGGGAGGAGGCTCAGCCCCAGCATTTT.